This passage covers 11 T cell receptor beta chains from one sample sequenced in a study of blood T cell repertoires in COVID-19. TCRdb's table, derived via immunoSEQ multiplex PCR, lists solely in-frame clones and lacks some. The table has some 300,000 clones, 90% seen once. The sequenced sample was peripheral blood. These TCRs come from a woman aged 35 to 49 with COVID-19, enrolled during active disease.

This chain links TRBV27 with TRBJ2-2, with 9 nucleotides matching TRBD2. The V and J ends lost 6 bases and 4 bases, in that order; junction bases with no gene match: 9. The germline V gene encodes CDR1 MNHEY and CDR2 SMNVEV (reference sequence). This CDR3 contains 16 residues. The DNA for the CDR3 is TGTGCCAGCAGCACCATAGCGGGAGCGGGCACCGGGGAGCTGTTTTTT. This codes for CASSTIAGAGTGELFF.

The chain joins TRBV7-3 to TRBJ1-5; D perhaps matches TRBD1 (5 bases). V lost 2 bases to trimming and J lost 7 bases, with 9 bases between them. The CDR3 consists of 13 residues. Germline values: CDR1 SGHTA, CDR2 FQGTGA. In DNA, the CDR3 is TGTGCCAGCAGCTTAGGGAAGGGGCAGCCCCAGCATTTT. It translates to CASSLGKGQPQHF. The full variable domain, in which reference TRBV7-3 and TRBJ1-5 provide the parts outside the CDR3, is GAGVSQTPSNKVTEKGKYVELRCDPISGHTALYWYRQSLGQGPEFLIYFQGTGAADDSGLPNDRFFAVRPEGSVSTLKIQRTERGDSAVYLCASSLGKGQPQHFGDGTRLSIL.

A single count supports this clone. The V call is TRBV6-5, the J call TRBJ1-3; D is uncertain. Germline assignment: CDR1 MNHEY and CDR2 SVGAGI. This CDR3 region has 11 residues. Trimming cost V 10 bases and J 1 base, with 5 bases left between them. DNA of the CDR3: TGTGCCACCCAATCTGGAAACACCATATATTTT. Protein: CATQSGNTIYF.

To note about this clone: The sample holds other DNA sequences that translate to the same CDR3. The chain carries TRBV28 and TRBJ2-1; 11 bases fit TRBD1. Germline lookup yields CDR1 MDHEN and CDR2 SYDVKM. After removal of 6 bases from V and 5 bases from J, the junction contained 6 bases not matched to a gene. This CDR3 is built from 15 residues. The CDR3 DNA reads TGTGCCAGCAGCCCCCCGGGACAGGGGGACAATGAGCAGTTCTTC. This gives the protein CASSPPGQGDNEQFF.

DNA of the CDR3: TGTGCCAGCAGTTTGGGACTAGCGGGAGCGTCGAACACCGGGGAGCTGTTTTTT. It codes for CASSLGLAGASNTGELFF. The V call is TRBV28, the J call TRBJ2-2; 14 bases fit TRBD2. V was clipped by 3 bases and J by 0 bases; unmatched bases: 3. The CDR3 totals 18 residues. CDR1 MDHEN and CDR2 SYDVKM come from the germline V gene.

The V and J genes are TRBV7-8 and TRBJ2-1; 7 bases line up with TRBD1. This CDR3 region has 15 residues. Germline V CDR1 and CDR2: SGHVS, FQNEAQ. With 5 bases clipped from V and 9 bases from J, the junction kept 13 bases outside the gene matches. CDR3 nucleotide sequence: TGTGCCAGCAGCCAGAACACGGGACAGCTTGCTGAGCAGTTCTTC. Protein sequence: CASSQNTGQLAEQFF.

V usage is TRBV28 and J usage is TRBJ2-1; weak D call: TRBD1 (6 bases). V was trimmed by 5 bases and J by 6 bases, leaving 11 bases between them. This CDR3 is built from 13 residues. Germline loops: CDR1 MDHEN, CDR2 SYDVKM. The CDR3 here is CASSPGDINEQFF. The DNA for the CDR3 is TGTGCCAGCAGTCCCGGGGACATCAATGAGCAGTTCTTC.

Written as DNA, the CDR3 is TGTGCCAGCAGAATTCGGGGGTACACAGATACGCAGTATTTT. It is translated as CASRIRGYTDTQYF. The rearrangement uses TRBV5-4 and TRBJ2-3; possibly TRBD2 for D (6 bases). CDR3 length: 14 residues. V was cut by 5 bases and J by 2 bases, with 12 bases left in between. CDR1 SGHNT and CDR2 YYREEE come from the germline V gene (reference sequence).

This chain links TRBV11-3 with TRBJ2-1, with 7 bases matching TRBD1. The CDR3 runs 14 residues. J lost 6 bases, V lost 5 bases, and 7 bases had no gene match. Germline loops: CDR1 SGHNT, CDR2 YENEEA. CDR3 in amino acids: CASSLTGVGNEQFF. The CDR3 coding sequence is TGTGCCAGCAGCCTCACAGGGGTGGGCAATGAGCAGTTCTTC. Combining the CDR3 with reference TRBV11-3 and TRBJ2-1 gives the whole variable domain EAGVVQSPRYKIIEKKQPVAFWCNPISGHNTLYWYLQNLGQGPELLIRYENEEAVDDSQLPKDRFSAERLKGVDSTLKIQPAELGDSAVYLCASSLTGVGNEQFFGPGTRLTVL.

The CDR3 sequence is CASTWGTSGSTDTQYF. In DNA, the CDR3 is TGTGCCAGCACCTGGGGAACTAGCGGGAGCACAGATACGCAGTATTTT. The chain uses TRBV28 and TRBJ2-3; 9 bases are a match to TRBD2. CDR3 length: 16 amino acids. V gave up 7 bases and J gave up 0 bases; unmatched junction bases: 8. The germline V gene encodes CDR1 MDHEN and CDR2 SYDVKM.

The gene calls are TRBV25-1 and TRBJ1-1; 8 positions match TRBD1. Trimming removed 8 bases from V and 3 bases from J; junction bases left unmatched: 8. The germline V gene encodes CDR1 MGHDK and CDR2 SYGVNS. The CDR3 runs to 14 residues. The CDR3 nucleotides are TGTGCCAGCGGGACAGGACAGGGCTACACTGAAGCTTTCTTT. Amino acids: CASGTGQGYTEAFF.